One sample yielded the 17 T cell receptor beta chains listed below, sequenced in a study of T cell responses to AZD1222 COVID-19 vaccine. Sequenced by immunoSEQ multiplex PCR; TCRdb stores in-frame clones only, minus some. The sample has 150,000 or so clones; 85% to 95% are singletons. Sequencing used peripheral blood, obtained on day 0 of AZD1222 vaccination. The source of these receptors is an adult in good health.

The V gene is TRBV5-8, the J gene TRBJ1-5, with D possibly being TRBD1 (5 bases). The CDR3 is 14 amino acids. V was cut by 0 bases and J by 8 bases, with 12 bases left in between. Per the germline V gene, CDR1 is SGHTS and CDR2 is YDEGEE. CDR3 sequence (DNA): TGTGCCAGCAGCTTGGGACGCAGGGTGGAGCCCCAGCATTTT. Protein product: CASSLGRRVEPQHF.

This clone appeared once. The CDR3 DNA reads TGTGCCAGCAGCGTAAGCAGGGACACTGAAGCTTTCTTT. Translation gives CASSVSRDTEAFF. The chain employs TRBV9 and TRBJ1-1; maybe TRBD1 (5 bases). This CDR3 comprises 13 residues. Trimming stripped 1 base from V and 3 bases from J, with 7 bases between. From germline, CDR1 is SGDLS and CDR2 YYNGEE.

The V gene is TRBV6-5, the J gene TRBJ2-3, with a tentative D call TRBD2 (5 bases). The CDR3 covers 13 residues. Germline-derived CDR1 and CDR2 are MNHEY and SVGAGI. The ends were cut back, 6 bases at V and 2 bases at J, with 9 bases in the middle. Written as DNA, the CDR3 is TGTGCCAGCAGCACGGGGATCACAGATACGCAGTATTTT. Its protein is CASSTGITDTQYF.

The chain links TRBV5-1 to TRBJ2-2, with D possibly matching TRBD2 (6 bases). The CDR3 runs to 15 residues. V gave up 0 bases and J gave up 7 bases, with 13 bases separating them. Looked up from germline, CDR1 is SGHRS and CDR2 is YFSETQ. DNA of the CDR3: TGCGCCAGCAGCTTGGGACTATCGGAGGGCGGGGAGCTGTTTTTT. Protein sequence: CASSLGLSEGGELFF.

The V call is TRBV24-1, the J call TRBJ2-1; 9 bases agree with TRBD2. This CDR3 contains 15 residues. V trimming: 3 bases; J trimming: 4 bases; junction bases outside the gene matches: 3. From germline, CDR1 is KGHDR and CDR2 SFDVKD. The CDR3 DNA is TGTGCCACCAGTGATCGCGGGGGGGGTTACAATGAGCAGTTCTTC. Amino acids: CATSDRGGGYNEQFF.

V and J are TRBV4-2 and TRBJ2-3; TRBD2 matches at 8 bases. CDR1 and CDR2 from the germline V gene are LGHNA and YNFKEQ. V was pared by 1 base and J by 3 bases, with 6 bases of the junction left unmatched. The CDR3 spans 16 residues. DNA of the CDR3: TGTGCCAGCAGCCAAGTCGGGGGGGGGACGACAGATACGCAGTATTTT. It specifies CASSQVGGGTTDTQYF.

The chain carries TRBV19 and TRBJ2-7, with TRBD1 matching over 7 bases. Germline loops: CDR1 LNHDA, CDR2 SQIVND (reference sequence). The CDR3 covers 15 residues. Germline trimming cut 1 base from V and 2 bases from J; bases unmatched to any gene: 5. CDR3 sequence reads: CASSIAGGTTYEQYF. DNA of the CDR3: TGTGCCAGTAGTATAGCAGGGGGTACGACCTACGAGCAGTACTTC.

V gene TRBV7-2 combines with J gene TRBJ1-4; D is perhaps TRBD1 (6 bases). Per germline, CDR1 SGHTA and CDR2 FQGNSA. The CDR3 has 13 residues. Between the trimmed V and J ends, which lost 6 bases and 8 bases, there was a span of 13 bases. The CDR3 bases are TGTGCCAGCAGGGTAACAGGGAACGAAAAACTGTTTTTT. Translated, it gives CASRVTGNEKLFF.

This clone was picked up one time. The V gene is TRBV6-5, the J gene TRBJ2-2, with 12 nucleotides matching TRBD1. Germline CDR1 reads MNHEY; CDR2 reads SVGAGI. CDR3 length: 14 amino acids. Trimming took 10 bases from V and 8 from J; bases not matched to a gene: 8. Here the CDR3 DNA reads TGTGCCATAGGGGACAGGGGGCCGCCTGGGGAGCTGTTTTTT. Encoded protein: CAIGDRGPPGELFF.

This sequence joins TRBV7-6 and TRBJ2-7; 9 bases align to TRBD1. V shed 5 bases, J shed 0 bases, and the junction held 5 bases outside the gene matches. The CDR3 consists of 15 residues. Per the germline V gene, CDR1 is SGHVS and CDR2 is FNYEAQ. The CDR3 protein is CASSGWTGDSYEQYF. The DNA of the CDR3 is TGTGCCAGCAGCGGATGGACAGGGGACTCCTACGAGCAGTACTTC.

The V call is TRBV7-2, the J call TRBJ1-2; D is possibly TRBD1 (6 bases). The CDR3 runs 15 residues. V gave up 6 bases and J gave up 7 bases, with 21 bases separating them. From germline, CDR1 is SGHTA and CDR2 FQGNSA. The chain's CDR3 is CASSQRRGGGGGYTF. The CDR3 DNA follows: TGTGCCAGCAGTCAAAGGAGAGGGGGAGGCGGTGGCTACACCTTC. Based on the CDR3 plus reference TRBV7-2 and TRBJ1-2, the full variable domain is GAGVSQSPSNKVTEKGKDVELRCDPISGHTALYWYRQSLGQGLEFLIYFQGNSAPDKSGLPSDRFSAERTGGSVSTLTIQRTQQEDSAVYLCASSQRRGGGGGYTFGSGTRLTVV.

This sequence joins TRBV12-3 or TRBV12-4 and TRBJ2-1; D unresolved. This CDR3 comprises 13 residues. Trimming stripped 2 bases from V and 6 bases from J, with 8 bases between. CDR3 protein: CASSLRATNEQFF. DNA of the CDR3: TGTGCCAGCAGTTTAAGAGCCACCAATGAGCAGTTCTTC.

The rearrangement joins TRBV6-5 to TRBJ1-2; D uncertain. The V gene's germline CDR1 is MNHEY and CDR2 SVGAGI. Trimming cost V 4 bases and J 7 bases, with 7 bases left between them. CDR3 size: 11 residues. The CDR3 coding sequence is TGTGCCAGCAGTTTCAGTGGTGGCTACACCTTC. It codes for CASSFSGGYTF.

The rearrangement uses TRBV6-5 and TRBJ1-2, with 10 bases that match TRBD1. The CDR3 spans 14 residues. V shed 7 bases, J shed 1 base, and the junction held 3 bases outside the gene matches. The V gene's germline CDR1 is MNHEY and CDR2 SVGAGI. Written as DNA, the CDR3 is TGTGCCAGCATCTGGGACAGGGGTAACTATGGCTACACCTTC. Its protein product is CASIWDRGNYGYTF.

The J gene is TRBJ1-5, the V gene TRBV30; a possible D gene is TRBD1 (6 bases). The V gene's germline CDR1 is GTSNPN and CDR2 SVGIG (reference sequence). V lost 5 bases and J 3 bases, leaving 14 bases between the germline ends. There are 14 residues in the CDR3. The CDR3 DNA is TGTGCCTGGGGGGCTTACAGGGCCAATCAGCCCCAGCATTTT. It yields the protein CAWGAYRANQPQHF.

The V call is TRBV6-4, the J call TRBJ1-2; 8 nucleotides line up with TRBD1. Germline trimming cut 6 bases from V and 5 bases from J; bases unmatched to any gene: 5. CDR1 and CDR2 from the germline V gene are MRHNA and SNTAGT. CDR3 length equals 13 residues. DNA of the CDR3: TGTGCCAGCAGGTCGGACAGGGAGTATGGCTACACCTTC. Residues: CASRSDREYGYTF.

The chain carries TRBV7-8 and TRBJ1-2; D remains ambiguous. In germline, CDR1 is SGHVS, CDR2 FQNEAQ. V gave up 5 bases and J gave up 5 bases, with 21 bases separating them. The CDR3 has 16 amino acids. The CDR3 here is CASSPPNKVRQYGYTF. The CDR3 DNA is TGTGCCAGCAGCCCGCCCAATAAGGTTCGGCAATATGGCTACACCTTC.